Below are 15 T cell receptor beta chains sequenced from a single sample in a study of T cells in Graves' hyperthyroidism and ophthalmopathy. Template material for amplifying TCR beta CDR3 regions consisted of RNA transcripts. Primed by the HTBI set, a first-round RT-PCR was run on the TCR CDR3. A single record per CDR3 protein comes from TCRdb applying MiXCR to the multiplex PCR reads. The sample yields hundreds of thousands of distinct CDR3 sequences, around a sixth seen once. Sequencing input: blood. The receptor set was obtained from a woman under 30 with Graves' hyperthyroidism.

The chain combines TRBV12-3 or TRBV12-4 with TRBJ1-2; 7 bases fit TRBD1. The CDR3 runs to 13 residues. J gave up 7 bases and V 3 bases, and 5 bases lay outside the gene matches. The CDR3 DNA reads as TGTGCCAGCAGTTTCAGACAGGGCCCTGGCTACACCTTC. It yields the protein CASSFRQGPGYTF.

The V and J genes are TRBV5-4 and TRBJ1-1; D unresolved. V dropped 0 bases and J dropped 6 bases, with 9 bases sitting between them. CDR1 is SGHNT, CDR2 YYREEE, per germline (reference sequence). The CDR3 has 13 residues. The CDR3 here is CASSLVQRPEAFF. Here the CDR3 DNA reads TGTGCCAGCAGCTTGGTGCAGCGGCCTGAAGCTTTCTTT. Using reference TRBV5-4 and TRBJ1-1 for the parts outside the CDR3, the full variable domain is ETGVTQSPTHLIKTRGQQVTLRCSSQSGHNTVSWYQQALGQGPQFIFQYYREEENGRGNFPPRFSGLQFPNYSSELNVNALELDDSALYLCASSLVQRPEAFFGQGTRLTVV.

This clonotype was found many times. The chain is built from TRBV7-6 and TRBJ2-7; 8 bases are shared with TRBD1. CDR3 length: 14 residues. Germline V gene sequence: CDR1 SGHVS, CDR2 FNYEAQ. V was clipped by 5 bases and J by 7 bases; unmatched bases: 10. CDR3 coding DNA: TGTGCCAGCAGCCCTCCGGGACAGGCTACTGAGCAGTACTTC. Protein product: CASSPPGQATEQYF.

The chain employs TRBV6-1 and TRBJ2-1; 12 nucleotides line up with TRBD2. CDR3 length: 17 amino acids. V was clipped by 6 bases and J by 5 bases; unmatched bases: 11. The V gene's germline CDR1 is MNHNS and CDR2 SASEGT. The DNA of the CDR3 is TGTGCCAGCAGCCAAGGACCTCGACTAGCGGGAGACAATGAGCAGTTCTTC. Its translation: CASSQGPRLAGDNEQFF.

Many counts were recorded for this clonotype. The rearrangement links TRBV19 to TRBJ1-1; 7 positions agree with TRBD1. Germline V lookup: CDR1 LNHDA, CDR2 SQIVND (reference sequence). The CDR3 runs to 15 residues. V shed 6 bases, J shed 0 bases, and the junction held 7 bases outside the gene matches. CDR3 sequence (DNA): TGTGCCAGTAGAGCGGACAGGTTGATGAACACTGAAGCTTTCTTT. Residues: CASRADRLMNTEAFF.

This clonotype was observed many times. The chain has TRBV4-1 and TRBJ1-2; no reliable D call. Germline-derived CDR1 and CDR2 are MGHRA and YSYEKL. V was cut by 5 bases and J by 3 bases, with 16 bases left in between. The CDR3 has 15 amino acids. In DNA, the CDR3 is TGCGCCAGCAGCGACCGACGTATTCGTGACTATGGCTACACCTTC. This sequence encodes CASSDRRIRDYGYTF.

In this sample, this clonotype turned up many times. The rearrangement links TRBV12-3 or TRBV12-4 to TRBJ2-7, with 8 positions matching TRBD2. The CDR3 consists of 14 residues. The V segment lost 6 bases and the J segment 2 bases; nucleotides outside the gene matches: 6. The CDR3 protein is CASSRLATPYEQYF. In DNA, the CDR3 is TGTGCCAGCAGCCGACTAGCGACTCCCTACGAGCAGTACTTC.

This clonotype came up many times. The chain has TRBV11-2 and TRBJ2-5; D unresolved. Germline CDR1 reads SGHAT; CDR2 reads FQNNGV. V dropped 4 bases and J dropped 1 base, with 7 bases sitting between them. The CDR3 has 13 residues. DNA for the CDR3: TGTGCCAGCAGCTCCGGCCGCCAAGAGACCCAGTACTTC. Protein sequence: CASSSGRQETQYF.

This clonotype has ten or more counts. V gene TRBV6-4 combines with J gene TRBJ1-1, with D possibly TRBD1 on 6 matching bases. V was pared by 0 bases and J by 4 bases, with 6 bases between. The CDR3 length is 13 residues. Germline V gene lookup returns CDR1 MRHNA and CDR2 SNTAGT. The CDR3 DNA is TGTGCCAGCAGTGACTCAGGGGGCACTGAAGCTTTCTTT. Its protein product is CASSDSGGTEAFF.

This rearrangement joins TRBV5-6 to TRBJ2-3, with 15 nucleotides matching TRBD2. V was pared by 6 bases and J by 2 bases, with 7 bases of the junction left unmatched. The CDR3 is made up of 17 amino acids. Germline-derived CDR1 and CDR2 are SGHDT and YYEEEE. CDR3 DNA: TGTGCCAGCATCACAGGACTAGCGGGGGGGACCACAGATACGCAGTATTTT. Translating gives CASITGLAGGTTDTQYF.

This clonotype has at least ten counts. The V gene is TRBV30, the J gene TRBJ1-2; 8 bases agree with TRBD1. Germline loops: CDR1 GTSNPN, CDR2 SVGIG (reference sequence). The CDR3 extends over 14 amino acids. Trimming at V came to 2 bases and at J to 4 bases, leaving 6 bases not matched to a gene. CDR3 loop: CAWSSGQGLYGYTF. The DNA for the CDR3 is TGTGCCTGGAGTAGTGGACAGGGACTCTATGGCTACACCTTC.

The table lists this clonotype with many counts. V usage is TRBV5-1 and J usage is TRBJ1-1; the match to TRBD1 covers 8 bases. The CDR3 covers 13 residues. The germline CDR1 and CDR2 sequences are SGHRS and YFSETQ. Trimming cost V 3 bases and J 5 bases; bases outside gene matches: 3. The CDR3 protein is CASSYTGGTEAFF. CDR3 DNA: TGCGCCAGCAGCTATACAGGGGGTACTGAAGCTTTCTTT.

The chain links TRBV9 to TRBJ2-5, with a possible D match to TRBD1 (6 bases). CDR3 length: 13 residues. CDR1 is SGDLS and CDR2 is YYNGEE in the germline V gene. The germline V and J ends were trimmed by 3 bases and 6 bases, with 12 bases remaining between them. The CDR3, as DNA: TGTGCCAGCAGCGAAGACAGGAGGCAGACCCAGTACTTC. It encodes CASSEDRRQTQYF.

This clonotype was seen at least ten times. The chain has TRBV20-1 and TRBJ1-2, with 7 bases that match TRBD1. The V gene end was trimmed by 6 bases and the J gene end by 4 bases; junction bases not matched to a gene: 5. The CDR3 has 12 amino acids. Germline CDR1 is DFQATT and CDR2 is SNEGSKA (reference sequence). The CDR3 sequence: CSAGDRVYGYTF. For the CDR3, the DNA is TGCAGTGCCGGTGACAGGGTCTATGGCTACACCTTC.

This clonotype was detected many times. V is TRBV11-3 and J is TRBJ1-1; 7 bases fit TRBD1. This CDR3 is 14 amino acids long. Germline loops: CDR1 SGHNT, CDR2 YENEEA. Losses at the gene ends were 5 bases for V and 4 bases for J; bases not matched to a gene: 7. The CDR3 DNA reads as TGTGCCAGCAGCCGAGGGGGCGCATCCACTGAAGCTTTCTTT. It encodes CASSRGGASTEAFF.